These T cell receptor beta chains were read from a single sample in a study of early T cells in non-severe SARS-CoV-2 infection. Each CDR3 protein is one row after TCRdb ran MiXCR on the 5' RACE reads. The sample lists 70,000 to 95,000 distinct CDR3 sequences, roughly 14% occurring once. The sample comprised whole blood. The receptors here all came from an adult who was a healthcare worker with PCR-confirmed SARS-CoV-2 infection or an uninfected control (not recorded which). Each CDR3 is given with its conserved first and last residue. The D gene is left open where the match is weak. Size is omitted from some rows. Given values are once, few, many or a class for expanded clones.

abundance	d_gene	j_gene	v_gene	CDR3aa	CDR3nt
many	TRBD1	TRBJ1-6	TRBV9	CASSPRPQGAGSPLHF	TGTGCCAGCAGCCCCCGCCCCCAGGGGGCTGGTTCACCCCTCCACTTT
few	.	TRBJ2-3	TRBV7-8	CASSPSLGGLGTDTQYF	TGTGCCAGCAGCCCTTCGTTGGGGGGATTGGGCACAGATACGCAGTATTTT
.	.	TRBJ1-1	TRBV18	CASSPSGTPYDTEAFF	TGTGCCAGCTCACCCTCCGGGACACCTTACGACACTGAAGCTTTCTTT
.	TRBD1	TRBJ1-5	TRBV20-1	CSARDGQGANQPQHF	TGCAGTGCTAGAGATGGGCAGGGGGCGAATCAGCCCCAGCATTTT
.	.	TRBJ2-1	TRBV5-1	CASSLGSPRYMNEQFF	TGCGCCAGCAGCTTGGGTTCACCCAGGTATATGAATGAGCAGTTCTTC
few	TRBD1	TRBJ2-1	TRBV19	CASSSGTGGLDEQFF	TGTGCCAGTAGTTCCGGGACAGGGGGTCTCGATGAGCAGTTCTTC
many	.	TRBJ1-2	TRBV4-1	CASSQHPRGFTGSYGYTF	TGCGCCAGCAGCCAGCACCCAAGAGGTTTTACGGGGAGCTATGGCTACACCTTC
.	TRBD2	TRBJ2-5	TRBV5-1	CASSLMVAGGQETQYF	TGCGCCAGCAGCTTGATGGTAGCGGGGGGGCAAGAGACCCAGTACTTC
few	.	TRBJ2-2	TRBV6-4	CASSQTRNTGELFF	TGTGCCAGCAGTCAGACACGAAACACCGGGGAGCTGTTTTTT
few	.	TRBJ1-1	TRBV20-1	CSAAKGNTEAFF	TGCAGTGCAGCTAAGGGGAACACTGAAGCTTTCTTT